These T cell receptor beta chains were read from a single sample in a study of early T cells in non-severe SARS-CoV-2 infection. TCRdb ran MiXCR on the 5' RACE reads and lists one entry per CDR3 protein. The sample consists of approximately 45,000 distinct CDR3 sequences, over 5% of them appearing once. Sequencing input: whole blood. The receptors stem from an adult who was a healthcare worker with PCR-confirmed SARS-CoV-2 infection or an uninfected control (not recorded which). CDR3s include the opening cysteine and the closing phenylalanine or tryptophan. The D gene is left open where the match is weak. Rows give clone size only sometimes, using once, few, many, or a class for an expanded clone.

D | size | J | V | DNA | CDR3
. | many | TRBJ2-7 | TRBV2 | TGTGCCAGCAGGACAGGACCACTATTCTACGAGCAGTACTTC | CASRTGPLFYEQYF
TRBD1 | few | TRBJ1-4 | TRBV4-3 | TGCGCCAGCAGCCAGGGCGGACAGGTGGATGAAAAACTGTTTTTT | CASSQGGQVDEKLFF
TRBD1 | . | TRBJ1-4 | TRBV5-4 | TGTGCCAGCAGCTCCGGACAGGTCCCTAATGAAAAACTGTTTTTT | CASSSGQVPNEKLFF
. | . | TRBJ1-2 | TRBV7-2 | TGTGCCAGCAGCTTAATTGACAGACTCTATGGCTACACCTTC | CASSLIDRLYGYTF
TRBD1 | many | TRBJ2-7 | TRBV4-1 | TGCGCCAGCAGCCAAAATGACGGACAGGGGTACGAGCAGTACTTC | CASSQNDGQGYEQYF
TRBD1 | many | TRBJ2-5 | TRBV28 | TGTGCCAGCAGTTCTTATACCCGACAGGGGTTGAAAGAGACCCAGTACTTC | CASSSYTRQGLKETQYF
TRBD1 | . | TRBJ2-1 | TRBV5-5 | TGTGCCAGCAGCCCCGGGACAGGAGTTTTATTGGGCAATGAGCAGTTCTTC | CASSPGTGVLLGNEQFF
. | . | TRBJ2-1 | TRBV18 | TGTGCCAGCTCACCAGGGGGGCATGAGCAGTTCTTC | CASSPGGHEQFF
TRBD1 | many | TRBJ2-3 | TRBV27 | TGTGCCAGCAGTGACAGGGGTTGGGCAGATACGCAGTATTTT | CASSDRGWADTQYF
. | many | TRBJ2-5 | TRBV12-3/TRBV12-4 | TGTGCCAGCAGTTTTGAGGGCGAGGAGACCCAGTACTTC | CASSFEGEETQYF
TRBD1 | few | TRBJ2-1 | TRBV7-2 | TGTGCCAGCAGTCCCGACAGGGGGTATTACAATGAGCAGTTCTTC | CASSPDRGYYNEQFF
. | many | TRBJ1-3 | TRBV20-1 | TGCAGTGCTGCCAGGGTGGAGTCTGGAAACACCATATATTTT | CSAARVESGNTIYF
. | many | TRBJ2-7 | TRBV7-9 | TGTGCCAGCAGCTTGGGGACGCTAGGGGACACCGAGCAGTACTTC | CASSLGTLGDTEQYF
. | many | TRBJ1-2 | TRBV13 | TGTGCCAGCACCGTAGGCAGGGAGGGTTCTGGCTACACCTTC | CASTVGREGSGYTF
. | . | TRBJ2-4 | TRBV7-2 | TGTGCCAGCAGCTCCGGGGGGCCAAACATTCAGTACTTC | CASSSGGPNIQYF
. | few | TRBJ1-5 | TRBV6-1 | TGTGCCAGCAGCAGGGCTAATCAGCCCCAGCATTTT | CASSRANQPQHF
TRBD2 | few | TRBJ2-3 | TRBV27 | TGTGCCAGCAGTTCCCGGAGCGGGGTGGATACGCAGTATTTT | CASSSRSGVDTQYF
TRBD2 | many | TRBJ2-2 | TRBV18 | TGTGCCAGCTCACCGCTAGCGGGGGACACCGGGGAGCTGTTTTTT | CASSPLAGDTGELFF
TRBD1 | many | TRBJ1-5 | TRBV3-1 | TGTGCCAGCAGTGGTGGACAGGGCCCCCAGCATTTT | CASSGGQGPQHF
. | . | TRBJ2-7 | TRBV20-1 | TGCAGTGCTAGAGAGGGACCGATCTTAGGCGAGCAGTACTTC | CSAREGPILGEQYF
. | many | TRBJ2-1 | TRBV19 | TGTGCCAGTAGTATAGGGCGGTTAGGTGAGCAGTTCTTC | CASSIGRLGEQFF
. | many | TRBJ2-1 | TRBV29-1 | TGCAGCGTTGGGAGTGGTGATGAGCAGTTCTTC | CSVGSGDEQFF
. | . | TRBJ2-3 | TRBV4-2 | TGTGCCAGCAGCCAAGAAGTAGGGGTGACCCTCACAGATACGCAGTATTTT | CASSQEVGVTLTDTQYF
TRBD1 | many | TRBJ2-2 | TRBV6-4 | TGTGCCAGCAAGGACAGGGATACCGGGGAGCTGTTTTTT | CASKDRDTGELFF
TRBD2 | . | TRBJ2-1 | TRBV5-1 | TGCGCCAGCAGCTTGGAAGGTAGCGGGGGGTCATACAATGAGCAGTTCTTC | CASSLEGSGGSYNEQFF
. | many | TRBJ2-3 | TRBV12-3/TRBV12-4 | TGTGCCAGCAGTTTAGAAGGCACGCAGTATTTT | CASSLEGTQYF
. | few | TRBJ2-1 | TRBV5-1 | TGCGCCAGCAGCATCGAGGGATTTTACAATGAGCAGTTCTTC | CASSIEGFYNEQFF
. | many | TRBJ2-5 | TRBV10-2 | TGCGCCAGCAGTGATGGCGGGGGCGGACCCCAAGAGACCCAGTACTTC | CASSDGGGGPQETQYF
. | many | TRBJ2-1 | TRBV4-3 | TGCGCCAGCAGCCAAGATTTTAGGACAGACAATGAGCAGTTCTTC | CASSQDFRTDNEQFF
. | few | TRBJ2-2 | TRBV4-3 | TGCGCCAGCAGCCAAGATCCGATTGTGGAGTCCGGGGAGCTGTTTTTT | CASSQDPIVESGELFF
TRBD1 | few | TRBJ1-6 | TRBV20-1 | TGCAGTGCTAGGGACAGGGTTGATTCACCCCTCCACTTT | CSARDRVDSPLHF
. | many | TRBJ2-3 | TRBV6-4 | TGTGCCAGCTCGTCGGGCACGGGAGAAGATACGCAGTATTTT | CASSSGTGEDTQYF
TRBD1 | . | TRBJ1-6 | TRBV3-1 | TGTGCCAGCAGCCCTGACAGGGATAGTTCACCCCTCCACTTT | CASSPDRDSSPLHF
TRBD1 | many | TRBJ1-6 | TRBV5-6 | TGTGCCAGCAGCTCGAGACAGGGGTTGCCCCTCCACTTT | CASSSRQGLPLHF
. | few | TRBJ1-5 | TRBV20-1 | TGCAGTGCTAGAGGATCGGCTGACATTCTTCAGCCCCAGCATTTT | CSARGSADILQPQHF
TRBD1 | . | TRBJ1-4 | TRBV6-6 | TGTGCCAGCCGACCGGCGACAGGGGGAAAGGAAAAACTGTTTTTT | CASRPATGGKEKLFF
. | few | TRBJ1-4 | TRBV5-6 | TGTGCCAGCAGCTTGGGGGCGGAGAGCGGACTGTTTTTT | CASSLGAESGLFF
TRBD1 | few | TRBJ1-4 | TRBV2 | TGTGCCAGCAGTGACGGGACAGGGCAAGAAAAACTGTTTTTT | CASSDGTGQEKLFF
. | many | TRBJ2-6 | TRBV5-6 | TGTGCCGGATGCTCCTCTGGGGCCAACGTCCTGACTTTC | CAGCSSGANVLTF
. | many | TRBJ2-7 | TRBV6-6 | TGTGCCAGCAGTTTCGATGCCGGGCAAATCTACTACGAGCAGTACTTC | CASSFDAGQIYYEQYF
TRBD1 | . | TRBJ1-5 | TRBV28 | TGTGCCAGCAGCAAACCAGGGGGAAGCAATCAGCCCCAGCATTTT | CASSKPGGSNQPQHF
. | few | TRBJ2-3 | TRBV7-2 | TGTGCCAGCAGCTCGAGAAGAGATACGCAGTATTTT | CASSSRRDTQYF
TRBD1 | few | TRBJ2-7 | TRBV5-1 | TGCGCCAGCAGCTTGGAAGGGGGCTTCTACGAGCAGTACTTC | CASSLEGGFYEQYF
. | many | TRBJ2-5 | TRBV12-3/TRBV12-4 | TGTGCCAGCAGTTTCGATCCGCCGGGGCAGGGAGAGACCCAGTACTTC | CASSFDPPGQGETQYF
TRBD2 | many | TRBJ2-3 | TRBV6-5 | TGTGCCAGCGGCGTCGGGGGGACAGATACGCAGTATTTT | CASGVGGTDTQYF
. | few | TRBJ1-5 | TRBV28 | TGTGCCAGCAGCCCAGTGTCAGTGGCCCAGCATTTT | CASSPVSVAQHF